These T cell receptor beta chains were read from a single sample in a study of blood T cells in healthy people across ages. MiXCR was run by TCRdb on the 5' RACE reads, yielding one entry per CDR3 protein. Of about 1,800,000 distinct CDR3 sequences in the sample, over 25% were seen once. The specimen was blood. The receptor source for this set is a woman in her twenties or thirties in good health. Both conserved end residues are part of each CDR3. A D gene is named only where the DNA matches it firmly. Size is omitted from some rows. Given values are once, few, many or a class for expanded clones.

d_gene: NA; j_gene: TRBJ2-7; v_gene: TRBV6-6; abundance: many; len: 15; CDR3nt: TGTGCCAGCAGCAATCGGGTGTTGCCCTCCTACGAGCAGTACTTC; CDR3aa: CASSNRVLPSYEQYF
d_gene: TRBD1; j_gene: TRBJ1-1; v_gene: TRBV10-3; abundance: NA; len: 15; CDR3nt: TGTGCCATCAGTGCCTTAACAGGGGGGTACACTGAGGCTTTCTTT; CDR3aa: CAISALTGGYTEAFF
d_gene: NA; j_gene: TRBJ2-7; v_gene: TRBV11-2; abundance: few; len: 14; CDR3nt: TGTGCCAGCAGCTTTGGCAAGGCCTCCCACGAGCAGTACTTC; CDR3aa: CASSFGKASHEQYF
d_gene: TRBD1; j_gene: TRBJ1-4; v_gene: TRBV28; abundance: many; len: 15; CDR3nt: TGTGCCAGCACCCATGGGGACAGAAATAGTGAAAAACTGTTTTTT; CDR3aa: CASTHGDRNSEKLFF
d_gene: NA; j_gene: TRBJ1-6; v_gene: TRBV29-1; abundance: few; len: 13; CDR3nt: TGCAGCGTTGTACAGGGTTGGCGCTCACCCCTCCACTTT; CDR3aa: CSVVQGWRSPLHF
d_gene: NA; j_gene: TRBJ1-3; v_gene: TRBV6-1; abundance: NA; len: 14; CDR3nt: TGTGCCAGCGGTCCTACGATTTCTGGAAACACCATATATTTT; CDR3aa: CASGPTISGNTIYF
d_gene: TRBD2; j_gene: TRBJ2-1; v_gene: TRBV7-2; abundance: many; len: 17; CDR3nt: TGTGCCAGCAGGGGGACTAGCGGGAGGGCCAGTAGGGATGAGCAGTTCTTC; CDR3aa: CASRGTSGRASRDEQFF
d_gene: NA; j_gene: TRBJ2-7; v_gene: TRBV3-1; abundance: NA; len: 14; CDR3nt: TGTGCCAGCAGCCAACAGGGAGATCTAGGCCCGCAGTACTTC; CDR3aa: CASSQQGDLGPQYF
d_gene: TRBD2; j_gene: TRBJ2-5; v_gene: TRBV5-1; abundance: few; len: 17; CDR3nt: TGCGCCAGCAGCCCCCCTGGGGTAGCGGGAGGGCCGGATACCCAGTACTTC; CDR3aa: CASSPPGVAGGPDTQYF
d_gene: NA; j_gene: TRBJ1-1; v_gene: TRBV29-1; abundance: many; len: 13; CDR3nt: TGCAGCGTTGACGCGACAGGGAACACTGAAGCTTTCTTT; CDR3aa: CSVDATGNTEAFF
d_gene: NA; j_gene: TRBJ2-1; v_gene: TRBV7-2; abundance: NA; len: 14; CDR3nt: TGTGCCAGCAGCTTAAAAGGTCCCGGCAATGAGCAGTTCTTC; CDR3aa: CASSLKGPGNEQFF
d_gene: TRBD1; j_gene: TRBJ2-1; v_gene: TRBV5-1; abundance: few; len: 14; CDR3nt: TGCGCCAGCAAGTCGGGACAGGGGTACAATGAGCAGTTCTTC; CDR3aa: CASKSGQGYNEQFF
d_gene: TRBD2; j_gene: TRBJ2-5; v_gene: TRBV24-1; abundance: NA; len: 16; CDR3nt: TGTGCCGCCAGTGGTAAGGGACTAGCGGACGAGGAGACCCAGTACTTC; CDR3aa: CAASGKGLADEETQYF
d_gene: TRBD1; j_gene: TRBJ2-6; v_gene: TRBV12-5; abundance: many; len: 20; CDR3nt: TGTGCTAGTGGTTTGGGGACGCCGGGACAGATCTTCTCTGGGGCCAACGTCCTGACTTTC; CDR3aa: CASGLGTPGQIFSGANVLTF
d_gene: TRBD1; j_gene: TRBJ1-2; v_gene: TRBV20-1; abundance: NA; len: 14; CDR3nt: TGCAGTGCTAGCCAGAGGACAGGTCGATATGGCTACACCTTC; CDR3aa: CSASQRTGRYGYTF
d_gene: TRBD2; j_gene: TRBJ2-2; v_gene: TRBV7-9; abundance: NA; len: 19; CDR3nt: TGTGCCAGCAGCTTATTTCGGCGGGGGGGCCTTTCGAACACCGGGGATCTGTTTTTT; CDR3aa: CASSLFRRGGLSNTGDLFF
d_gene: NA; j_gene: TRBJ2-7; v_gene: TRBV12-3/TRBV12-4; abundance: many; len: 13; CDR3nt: TGTGCCAGCAGTTGGGACGTGGGCCAGCCACAGTACTTC; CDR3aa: CASSWDVGQPQYF
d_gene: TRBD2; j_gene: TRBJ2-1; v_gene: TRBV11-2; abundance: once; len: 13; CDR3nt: TGTGCCAGCAGCATGGCGGGGGTGAATGAGCAGTTCTTC; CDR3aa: CASSMAGVNEQFF
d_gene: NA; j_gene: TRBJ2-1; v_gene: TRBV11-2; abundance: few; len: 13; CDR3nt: TGTGCCAGCAGCTTAGCGGGAGATTATGAGCAGTTCTTC; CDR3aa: CASSLAGDYEQFF
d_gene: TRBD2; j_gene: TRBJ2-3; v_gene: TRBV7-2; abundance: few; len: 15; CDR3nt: TGTGCCAGCAGCCCTGCCAGTGGTAGCGGGAATACGCAGTATTTT; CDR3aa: CASSPASGSGNTQYF
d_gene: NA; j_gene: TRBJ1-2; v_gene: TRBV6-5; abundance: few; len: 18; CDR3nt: TGTGCCAGCAGTTACTCGATAGTTGCAGAGCATGCTAACTATGGCTACACCTTC; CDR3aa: CASSYSIVAEHANYGYTF
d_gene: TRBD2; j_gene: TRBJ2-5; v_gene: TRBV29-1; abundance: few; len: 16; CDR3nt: TGCAGCGTGACCGGATTAAGCGGGAGGGCCCAGAATGAGCAGTACTTC; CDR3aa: CSVTGLSGRAQNEQYF
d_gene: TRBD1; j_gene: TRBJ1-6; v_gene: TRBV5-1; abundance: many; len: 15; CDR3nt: TGTGCCAGCAGCTTAGAGGGACAGGGGAATTCACCCCTCCACTTT; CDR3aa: CASSLEGQGNSPLHF
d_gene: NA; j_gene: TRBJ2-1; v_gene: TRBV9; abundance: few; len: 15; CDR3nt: TGTGCCAGCAGCGTAAGTGGGGCTGGGGCCAATGAGCAGTTCTTC; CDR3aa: CASSVSGAGANEQFF
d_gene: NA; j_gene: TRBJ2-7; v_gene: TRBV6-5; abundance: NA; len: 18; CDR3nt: TGTGCCAGCAGTTACTCACGGTCCTGGGGGGACAGATCCTACGAGCAGTACTTC; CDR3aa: CASSYSRSWGDRSYEQYF
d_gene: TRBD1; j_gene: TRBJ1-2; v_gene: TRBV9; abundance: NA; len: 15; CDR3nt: TGTGCCAGCAGCGTAGGGGGACAGGGTTTGCGGGGCTACACCTTC; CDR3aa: CASSVGGQGLRGYTF
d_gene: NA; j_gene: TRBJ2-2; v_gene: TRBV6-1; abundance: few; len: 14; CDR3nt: TGTGCCAGCAGTCCCCAGACGGACACCGGGGAGCTGTTTTTT; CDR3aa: CASSPQTDTGELFF
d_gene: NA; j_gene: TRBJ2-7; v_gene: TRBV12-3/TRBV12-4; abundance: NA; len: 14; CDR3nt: TGTGCCAGCAGTTTATACGGGATTCTTTACGAGCAGTACTTC; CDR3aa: CASSLYGILYEQYF
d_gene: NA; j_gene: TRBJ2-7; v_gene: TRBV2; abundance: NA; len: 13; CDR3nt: TGTGCCAGCAGTGAACCTGGGGATCTCGAGCAGTACTTC; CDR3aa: CASSEPGDLEQYF
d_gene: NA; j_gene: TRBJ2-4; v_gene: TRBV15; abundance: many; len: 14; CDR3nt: TGTGCCACCAGCAGCAGCGGAGGGGGTAACATTCAGTACTTC; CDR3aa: CATSSSGGGNIQYF
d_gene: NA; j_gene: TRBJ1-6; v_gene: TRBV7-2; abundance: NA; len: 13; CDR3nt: TGTGCCAGTAGGGGTACCTATAATTCACCCCCCCACTTT; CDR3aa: CASRGTYNSPPHF
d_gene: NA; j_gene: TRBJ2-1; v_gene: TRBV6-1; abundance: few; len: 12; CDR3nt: TGTGCCAGCAGCATTCCTAGCAATGAGCAGTTCTTC; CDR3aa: CASSIPSNEQFF
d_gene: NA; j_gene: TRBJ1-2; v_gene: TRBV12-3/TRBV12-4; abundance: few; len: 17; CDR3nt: TGTGCCAGCAGTTTAGTCGGGTTATCAGGGGCTAACTATGGCTACACCTTC; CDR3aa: CASSLVGLSGANYGYTF
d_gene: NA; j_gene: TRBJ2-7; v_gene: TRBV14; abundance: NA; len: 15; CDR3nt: TGTGCCAGCAGCCAAGAGCCCGGCGGCCGCTACGGGCAGTACTTC; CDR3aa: CASSQEPGGRYGQYF
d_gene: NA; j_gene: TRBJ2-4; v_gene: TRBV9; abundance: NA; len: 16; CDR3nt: TGTGCCAGCAGCGTCGATCCAGGCCGACTGTACAATGAGCAGTACTTC; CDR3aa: CASSVDPGRLYNEQYF
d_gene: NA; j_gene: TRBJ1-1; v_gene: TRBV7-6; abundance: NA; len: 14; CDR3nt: TGTGCCAGCAGCTCTTCACACTGGAACACTGAAGCTTTCTTT; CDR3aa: CASSSSHWNTEAFF
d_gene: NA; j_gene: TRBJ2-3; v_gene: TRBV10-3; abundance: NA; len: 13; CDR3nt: TGTGCCGTCAGGGAAAGGGGCAGCGATACGCAGTATTTT; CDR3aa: CAVRERGSDTQYF
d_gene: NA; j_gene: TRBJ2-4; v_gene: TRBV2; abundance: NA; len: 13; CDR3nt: TGTGCCAGCGGAACAGGGACCAAAAACATTCAGTACTTC; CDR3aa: CASGTGTKNIQYF
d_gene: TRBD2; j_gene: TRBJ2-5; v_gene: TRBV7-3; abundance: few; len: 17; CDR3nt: TGTGCCAGCAGCTTAACTGGGCCCAGTAGCGGGGGGGAGACCCAGTACTTC; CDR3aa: CASSLTGPSSGGETQYF
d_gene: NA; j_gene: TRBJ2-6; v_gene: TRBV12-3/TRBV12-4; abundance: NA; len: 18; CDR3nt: TGTGCCAGCAGTTTATCGGGACTGATAACCTCTGGGGCCAACGTCCTGACTTTC; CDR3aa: CASSLSGLITSGANVLTF
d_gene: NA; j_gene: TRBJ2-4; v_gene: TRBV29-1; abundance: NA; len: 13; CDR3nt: TGCAGCGTTGATGGGTGGGGAAGGGACATTCAGTACTTC; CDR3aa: CSVDGWGRDIQYF
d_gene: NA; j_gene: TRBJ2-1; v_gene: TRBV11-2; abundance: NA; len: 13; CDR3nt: TGTGCCAGCAGTCCCCGCTCTACTGGCCAGCAGTTCTTC; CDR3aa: CASSPRSTGQQFF
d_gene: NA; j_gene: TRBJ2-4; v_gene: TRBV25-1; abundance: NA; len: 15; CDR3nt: TGTGCCAGCAGTGAATGGGGCCAGGGTTTGTCCGGGCAGTACTTC; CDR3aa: CASSEWGQGLSGQYF
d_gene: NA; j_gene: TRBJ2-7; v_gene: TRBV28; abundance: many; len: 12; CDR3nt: TGTGCCAGCAGGAGGGGAAGGGAGGAGCAGTACTTC; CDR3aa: CASRRGREEQYF
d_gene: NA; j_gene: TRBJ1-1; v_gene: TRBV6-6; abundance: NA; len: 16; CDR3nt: TGTGCCAGCAGTTACTCGAGGGGGTTAGTTGACACTGAAGCTTTCTTT; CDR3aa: CASSYSRGLVDTEAFF
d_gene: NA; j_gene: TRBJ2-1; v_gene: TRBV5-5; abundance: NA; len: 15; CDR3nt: TGTGCCAGCAGCTTTGGGACTTCTCTCCCCCATGAGCAGTTCTTC; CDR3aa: CASSFGTSLPHEQFF
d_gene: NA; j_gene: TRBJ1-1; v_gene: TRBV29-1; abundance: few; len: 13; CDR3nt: TGCAGCGTCGCGGGACAACCAAACACTGAAGCTTTCTTT; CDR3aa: CSVAGQPNTEAFF
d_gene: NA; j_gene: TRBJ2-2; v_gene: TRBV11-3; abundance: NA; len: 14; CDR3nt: TGTGCCAGCAGTACGGGGGGCACCACCGGGGAGCTGTTTTTT; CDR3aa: CASSTGGTTGELFF
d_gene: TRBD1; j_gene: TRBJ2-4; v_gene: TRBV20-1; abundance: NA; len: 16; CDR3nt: TGCAGTGCCCCTACGCCGGGACAGGGGACCTTCAATGAGCAGTACTTC; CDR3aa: CSAPTPGQGTFNEQYF
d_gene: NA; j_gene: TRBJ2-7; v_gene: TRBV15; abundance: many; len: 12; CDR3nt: TGTGCCACCAGCATAGAGGGAAGGGAGCAGTACTTC; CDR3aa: CATSIEGREQYF